The 15 T cell receptor beta chains presented below share a single source sample, sequenced in a study of regulatory T cells in long-lasting Graves disease. Noted time point: newly diagnosed GD, antithyroid drugs for less than 3 months. Generation of the TCR library employed RNA extracted from PBMCs. Building the TCR beta libraries relied on iRepertoire HTBI primers, and CDR3 regions underwent Arm-PCR. Each CDR3 protein is one row after TCRdb ran MiXCR on the multiplex PCR reads. This table has 500,000 or so distinct CDR3 sequences, 15% to 20% appearing once. These data were also filed under a second study, of T cells in Graves' hyperthyroidism and ophthalmopathy.

This specimen was peripheral blood mononuclear cells (PBMCs), taken at new diagnosis, from a patient treated with antithyroid drugs. These receptors were obtained from a man between 35 and 55 years old with Graves disease.

Comments on this clonotype: This could be a read error, since a much larger clone is one nucleotide away. The chain joins TRBV7-3 to TRBJ2-2, with a tentative D call TRBD2 (6 bases). The CDR3 is 15 residues long. Germline loops: CDR1 SGHTA, CDR2 FQGTGA. CDR3 sequence reads: CASSYGTFNTGGLFF. The CDR3 DNA is TGTGCCAGCAGCTATGGGACCTTTAACACCGGGGGGCTGTTTTTT.

The table lists this clonotype with a few counts. The rearrangement links TRBV28 to TRBJ2-7, with TRBD2 matching 11 bases. Germline assignment: CDR1 MDHEN and CDR2 SYDVKM. This CDR3 region has 14 residues. J was trimmed by 5 bases and V by 2 bases; bases with no gene match: 2. CDR3 sequence: CASSLTLAGDEQYF. The CDR3 coding sequence is TGTGCCAGCAGTTTAACACTAGCGGGAGACGAGCAGTACTTC.

This clonotype was recorded many times. V gene TRBV10-3 combines with J gene TRBJ2-7, with D hard to call. The CDR3 is made up of 13 amino acids. CDR1 and CDR2 from the germline V gene are ENHRY and SYGVKD. With 8 bases removed from V and 6 bases from J, the gap between germline ends came to 17 bases. The chain's CDR3 is CAIESSRVFEQYF. Written as DNA, the CDR3 is TGTGCCATCGAAAGTTCTCGCGTTTTCGAGCAGTACTTC.

The chain has TRBV10-3 and TRBJ2-5; tentative D call: TRBD1 (5 bases). CDR1 is ENHRY and CDR2 is SYGVKD in the germline V gene. The CDR3 loop spans 12 amino acids. Trimming left V 7 bases short and J 5 bases short, with 11 bases between. The CDR3 loop is CAIKKPGETQYF. The CDR3 bases are TGTGCCATCAAGAAACCAGGGGAGACCCAGTACTTC.

The chain couples TRBV15 to TRBJ2-7; D may be TRBD2 (6 bases). The V gene's germline CDR1 is LNHNV and CDR2 YYDKDF (reference sequence). The CDR3 totals 14 residues. Deletions cut 7 bases from V and 4 bases from J, with 17 bases between. The CDR3 sequence is CATTSRESGYEQYF. The CDR3, as DNA: TGTGCCACCACGTCTCGGGAGAGCGGGTACGAGCAGTACTTC. Variable domain in full (rest from reference TRBV15 and TRBJ2-7): DAMVIQNPRYQVTQFGKPVTLSCSQTLNHNVMYWYQQKSSQAPKLLFHYYDKDFNNEADTPDNFQSRRPNTSFCFLDIRSPGLGDTAMYLCATTSRESGYEQYFGPGTRLTVT.

This clonotype showed up many times. The chain has TRBV3-1 and TRBJ1-2; D not resolved. Deletions cut 0 bases from V and 10 bases from J, with 9 bases between. The CDR3 is 12 residues long. In germline, CDR1 is LGHDT, CDR2 YNNKEL (reference sequence). CDR3 in amino acids: CASSQDGPAYTF. In nucleotides, the CDR3 is TGTGCCAGCAGCCAAGATGGTCCCGCCTACACCTTC.

This clonotype occurred many times. The rearrangement links TRBV3-1 to TRBJ1-5, with D maybe TRBD1 (6 bases). The CDR3 loop spans 14 amino acids. Germline V gene lookup returns CDR1 LGHDT and CDR2 YNNKEL (reference sequence). Deletions cut 4 bases from V and 4 bases from J, with 11 bases between. This CDR3 is CASSLGTKNQPQHF. The CDR3 DNA is TGTGCCAGCAGCCTAGGGACAAAAAATCAGCCCCAGCATTTT.

The rearrangement uses TRBV20-1 and TRBJ1-4; possible D gene TRBD1, 5 bases. The CDR3 totals 14 residues. The V end was cut by 2 bases, the J end by 4 bases, with 11 bases between. Germline loops: CDR1 DFQATT, CDR2 SNEGSKA (reference sequence). As DNA, the CDR3 is TGCAGTGCTAGAATCGGGACGCTTAATGAAAAACTGTTTTTT. It is translated as CSARIGTLNEKLFF.

This clonotype was seen at least ten times. The chain is built from TRBV5-8 and TRBJ2-7; D is perhaps TRBD2 (5 bases). From germline, CDR1 is SGHTS and CDR2 YDEGEE. Trimming left V 4 bases short and J 3 bases short, with 14 bases between. The CDR3 extends over 14 amino acids. CDR3 DNA sequence: TGTGCCAGCAGCCGTCAGGAGGCCGGCTACGAGCAGTACTTC. Translated, it gives CASSRQEAGYEQYF.

This clonotype was counted ten times or more. This chain uses TRBV2 with TRBJ2-7, with 10 bases identical to TRBD2. Per the germline V gene, CDR1 is SNHLY and CDR2 is FYNNEI. CDR3 length equals 13 residues. V lost 7 bases and J lost 6; bases outside the gene matches: 6. Here the CDR3 DNA reads TGTGCCAGCACCACTAGCGGGATTTTCGAGCAGTACTTC. As protein: CASTTSGIFEQYF.

This clonotype was detected ten times or more. The chain links TRBV2 to TRBJ2-5; 8 bases align to TRBD2. The J segment lost 2 bases and the V segment lost 8 bases, leaving 10 bases of the junction unmatched. From germline, CDR1 is SNHLY and CDR2 FYNNEI. The CDR3 is made up of 15 amino acids. Written as DNA, the CDR3 is TGTGCCAGCTCCCCCCGGACTAGCCTTCAAGAGACCCAGTACTTC. Residues: CASSPRTSLQETQYF.

The rearrangement uses TRBV12-5 and TRBJ1-4, with unresolved D. V shed 6 bases and J shed 6 bases, with 8 bases lying between them. The CDR3 runs to 12 residues. Germline assignment: CDR1 LGHNT and CDR2 FRNRAP. CDR3: CASGSQDEKLFF. CDR3 bases: TGTGCTAGTGGGTCACAAGATGAAAAACTGTTTTTT.

This clonotype was detected only a few times. CDR3 in DNA: TGTGCCAGCAGCCAAGCGGCTCTTTACAATGAGCAGTTCTTC. Protein sequence: CASSQAALYNEQFF. The chain joins TRBV3-1 to TRBJ2-1, with D uncertain. Trimming pared 1 base from V and 4 bases from J, leaving 8 bases between. Per the germline V gene, CDR1 is LGHDT and CDR2 is YNNKEL (reference sequence). This CDR3 is 14 amino acids long.

The table lists this clonotype with a few counts. V usage is TRBV29-1 and J usage is TRBJ2-7; the D call may be TRBD1 or TRBD2 (5 bases each). This CDR3 region has 13 residues. CDR1 is SQVTM, CDR2 ANQGSEA, per germline. Trimming removed 1 base from V and 6 bases from J, with 13 bases in between. CDR3 in DNA: TGCAGCGTTGAAGTGCCAGGGAGTGGCGAGCAGTACTTC. Its protein product is CSVEVPGSGEQYF.

This clonotype occurred once. Since the CDR3 does not end with the conserved phenylalanine or tryptophan, this likely comes from a read error. The limits of the CDR3 on the DNA are not certain, so only TCRdb's listed CDR3 is given. V is TRBV27 and J is TRBJ2-1; the DNA was not compared with TRBD2, the D call given in the table. Per the germline V gene, CDR1 is MNHEY and CDR2 is SMNVEV (reference sequence). Termini included, the CDR3 measures 12 amino acids. The CDR3 sequence is CASRRGTSGMDY.